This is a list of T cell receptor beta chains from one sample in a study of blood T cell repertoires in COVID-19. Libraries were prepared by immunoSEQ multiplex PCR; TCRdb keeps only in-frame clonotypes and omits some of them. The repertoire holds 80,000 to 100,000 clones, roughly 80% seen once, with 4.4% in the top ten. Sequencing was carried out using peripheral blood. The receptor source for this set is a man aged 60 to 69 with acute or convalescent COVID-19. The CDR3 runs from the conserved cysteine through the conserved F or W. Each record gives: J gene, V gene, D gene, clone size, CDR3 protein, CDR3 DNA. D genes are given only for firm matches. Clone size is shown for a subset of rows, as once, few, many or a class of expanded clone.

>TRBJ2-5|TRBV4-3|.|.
CASSQGAGAPGETQYF
TGCGCCAGCAGCCAAGGAGCAGGGGCCCCAGGAGAGACCCAGTACTTC
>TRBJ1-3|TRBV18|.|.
CASSPPGSGNTIYF
TGTGCCAGCTCACCGCCTGGGAGTGGAAACACCATATATTTT
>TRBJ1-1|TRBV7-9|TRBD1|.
CASSFRDRGNTEAFF
TGTGCCAGCAGCTTCCGGGACAGGGGGAACACTGAAGCTTTCTTT
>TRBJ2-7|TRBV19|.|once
CASSEDTGKVTYEQYF
TGTGCCAGTAGCGAGGACACAGGGAAGGTGACCTACGAGCAGTACTTC
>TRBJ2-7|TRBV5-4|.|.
CASSWGHSYEQYF
TGTGCCAGCAGCTGGGGACATTCCTACGAGCAGTACTTC
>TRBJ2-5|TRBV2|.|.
CASTRAGAETQYF
TGTGCCAGCACTCGGGCGGGGGCCGAGACCCAGTACTTC
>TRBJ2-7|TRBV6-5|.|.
CASSSRAGEGYEQYF
TGTGCCAGCAGTAGCCGGGCAGGCGAGGGCTACGAGCAGTACTTC
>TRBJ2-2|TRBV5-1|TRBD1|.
CASSGGQDTGELFF
TGCGCCAGCAGCGGGGGACAGGACACCGGGGAGCTGTTTTTT
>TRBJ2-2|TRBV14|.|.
CASNAENTGELFF
TGTGCCAGCAATGCGGAGAACACCGGGGAGCTGTTTTTT
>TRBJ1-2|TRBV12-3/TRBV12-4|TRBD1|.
CASKSGQDYGYTF
TGTGCCAGCAAGTCCGGACAGGATTATGGCTACACCTTC
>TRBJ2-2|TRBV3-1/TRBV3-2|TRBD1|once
CASSQTGAGELFF
TGTGCCAGCAGCCAAACAGGGGCCGGGGAGCTGTTTTTT
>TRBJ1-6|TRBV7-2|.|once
CASTQAQSYNSPLHF
TGTGCCAGCACCCAGGCGCAGTCTTATAATTCACCCCTCCACTTT
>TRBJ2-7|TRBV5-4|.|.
CASTTTGRNYEQYF
TGTGCCAGCACCACCACCGGGAGAAACTACGAGCAGTACTTC